This entry features one T cell receptor beta chain sequence. Its specific antigen is unknown. No qualities accompany the bases; no much larger clone lies one base away. This specimen belongs to a study of blood T cell repertoires in COVID-19 (TCRdb year 2020). Study-level background: Samples from collaborators originated in the United States, Italy and Spain and spanned both the acute and convalescent phases of COVID-19. The prospective study material was composed of cDNA or gDNA derived from T cells, B-cell-depleted T cells, or PBMCs. The dataset comprised deeply sampled blood TCRbeta repertoires from subjects exposed to, actively infected with, or recovered from COVID-19. The repertoires were made available in a free public database intended to serve as a resource for research on the immune response to SARS-CoV-2. Samples were obtained from the ongoing ImmuneRACE study (first 160 participants) and from over a thousand subjects provided by 6 global collaborators. Sample metadata almost always included a de-identified subject ID, COVID-19 status, age in years and sex. Where HLA class I and class II types were available, the types were taken from metadata supplied by the sample provider, not from assay-based typing.

TCRbeta CDR3 regions were amplified from genomic DNA using the immunoSEQ Assay, a bias-controlled multiplex PCR. The paper's processing steps were these. Within the assay, amplification of reference gene primers was used to estimate how many nucleated cells each sample contained. To quantify the absolute abundance of each unique TCRbeta CDR3 rearrangement, sequence reads were collapsed and filtered. For each sample, productive Simpson clonality was calculated as the square root of Simpson's diversity index over productive rearrangements. In TCRdb, the immuneACCESS table is reduced to in-frame sequences with V and J assigned. These tables do not hold every clone; where another copy was compared, an unresolved V gene accounts for under half, and the others remain unexplained. That table gives V, J and clone size, and the DNA gave D and trimming. Within this sample are some 35,000 clones, with almost 85% of them counted one time only. The ten largest clonotypes hold 40% to 50% of the sample.

Collaborating institutions collected whole blood in K2EDTA tubes following their own protocols. For TCRbeta analysis, collaborators shipped samples as frozen whole blood, isolated PBMCs, or DNA extracted from either of those sample types. Reading the germline V gene gives CDR1 KGHSH and CDR2 LQKENI. The CDR3 runs 14 amino acids, cysteine and phenylalanine included. The only DNA kept is the CDR3, 42 bases in frame from the first base. Between the V and J ends, shortened by 5 bases and 4 bases respectively, the junction contains 13 bases. What the work shows at the level of the full study, not this receptor alone: Clinical and demographic metadata were provided uncurated, with the amount varying by source and participant.

This TCR was recovered from an elderly man with active or convalescent COVID-19. The source material was peripheral blood. The rearranged segments are TRBV18 and TRBJ2-3, with the D gene not clear enough to name. In nucleotides, the sequence is TGTGCCAGCTCAATAACCGCGCAGGCAGATACGCAGTATTTT. This is translated as CASSITAQADTQYF.